The text below deals with one TCR beta chain. PCR amplification relied on 60 Vbeta primers (plus 13 Jbeta primers). The protocol was immunoSEQ multiplex PCR, while the TCRdb copy is restricted to in-frame clones and leaves out a portion. Seen here are 130,000 to 150,000 clones, roughly 80% observed once, and the top ten hold about 3%. This entry is derived from a study of cytomegalovirus exposure and HLA in healthy donors. Deletions cut 3 bases from V and 0 bases from J, with 11 bases between. CDR1 is KGHSH and CDR2 is LQKENI in the germline V gene. This CDR3 contains 15 residues. The sequenced material came from PBMCs. This chain joins TRBV18 and TRBJ1-2; TRBD1 might be the D (6 bases). This clonotype was sampled from a middle-aged man in good health and CMV-seropositive. The CDR3 nucleotides are TGTGCCAGCTCACCTTACAGGGAAGCTAACTATGGCTACACCTTC. Translating gives CASSPYREANYGYTF. Using reference TRBV18 and TRBJ1-2 for the parts outside the CDR3, the full variable domain is NAGVMQNPRHLVRRRGQEARLRCSPMKGHSHVYWYRQLPEEGLKFMVYLQKENIIDESGMPKERFSAEFPKEGPSILRIQQVVRGDSAAYFCASSPYREANYGYTFGSGTRLTVV.